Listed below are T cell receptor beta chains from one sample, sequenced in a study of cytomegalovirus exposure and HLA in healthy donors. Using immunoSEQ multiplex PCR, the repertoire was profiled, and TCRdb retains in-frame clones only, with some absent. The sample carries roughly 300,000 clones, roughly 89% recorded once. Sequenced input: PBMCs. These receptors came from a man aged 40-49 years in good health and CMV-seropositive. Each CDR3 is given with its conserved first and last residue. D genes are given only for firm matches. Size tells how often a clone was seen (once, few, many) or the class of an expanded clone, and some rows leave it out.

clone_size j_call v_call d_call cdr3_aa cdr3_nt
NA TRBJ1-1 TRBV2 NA CASSSDRKMNTEAFF TGTGCCAGCAGTTCAGACAGAAAGATGAACACTGAAGCTTTCTTT
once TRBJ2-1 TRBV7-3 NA CASRGAGVNEQFF TGTGCCAGCAGGGGGGCGGGAGTCAATGAGCAGTTCTTC
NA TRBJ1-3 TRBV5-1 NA CASSLTGSGNTIYF TGCGCCAGCAGCTTGACTGGCTCTGGAAACACCATATATTTT
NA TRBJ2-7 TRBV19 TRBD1 CASSIGQGVSYEQYF TGTGCCAGTAGTATCGGACAGGGTGTGTCCTACGAGCAGTACTTC
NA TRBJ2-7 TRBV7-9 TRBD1 CASSSLQGSSYEQYF TGTGCCAGCAGCTCTTTACAGGGGTCCTCCTACGAGCAGTACTTC
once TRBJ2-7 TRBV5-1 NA CASSLAMASPDEQYF TGCGCCAGCAGCTTGGCCATGGCTAGCCCCGACGAGCAGTACTTC
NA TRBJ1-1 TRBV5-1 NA CASSLGAGSNTEAFF TGCGCCAGCAGCTTGGGTGCAGGCTCGAACACTGAAGCTTTCTTT
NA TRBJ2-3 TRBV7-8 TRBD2 CASSLGLAGVADTQYF TGTGCCAGCAGCTTGGGACTAGCGGGAGTGGCAGATACGCAGTATTTT
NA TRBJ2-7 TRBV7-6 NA CASSSLTGRYEQYF TGTGCCAGCAGCTCCTTGACAGGGAGGTACGAGCAGTACTTC
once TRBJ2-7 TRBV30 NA CAWSVDGRQSYEQYF TGTGCCTGGAGTGTAGACGGGAGACAGTCCTACGAGCAGTACTTC
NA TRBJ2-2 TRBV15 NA CATSLVTTNTGELFF TGTGCCACCAGCCTAGTAACTACGAACACCGGGGAGCTGTTTTTT
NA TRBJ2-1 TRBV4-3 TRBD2 CASSQELLAGNEQFF TGCGCCAGCAGCCAAGAGCTTCTAGCGGGTAATGAGCAGTTCTTC
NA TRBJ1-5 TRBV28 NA CASSTGQIPQHF TGTGCCAGCAGTACAGGACAGATACCCCAGCATTTT
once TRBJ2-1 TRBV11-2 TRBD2 CASSLPGLARLQFF TGTGCCAGCAGCCTGCCGGGACTAGCGAGACTGCAGTTCTTC
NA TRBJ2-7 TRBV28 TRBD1 CASSSETTGTGDEQYF TGTGCCAGCAGTTCGGAAACAACCGGGACAGGGGACGAGCAGTACTTC
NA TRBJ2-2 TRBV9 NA CASSVELIAEPGELFF TGTGCCAGCAGCGTAGAGTTGATAGCGGAGCCCGGGGAGCTGTTTTTT
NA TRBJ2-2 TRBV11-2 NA CASSLDERLTTGELFF TGTGCCAGCAGCTTAGATGAGCGTCTCACCACCGGGGAGCTGTTTTTT
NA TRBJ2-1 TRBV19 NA CASSLRQKAYNEQFF TGTGCCAGTAGTCTGAGACAGAAGGCCTACAATGAGCAGTTCTTC
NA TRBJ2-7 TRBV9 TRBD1 CASSPGRDRVHEQYF TGTGCCAGCAGCCCCGGGCGGGACAGGGTCCACGAGCAGTACTTC
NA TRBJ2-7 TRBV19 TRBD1 CASSIGGTGAEQYF TGTGCCAGTAGTATCGGAGGGACAGGGGCCGAGCAGTACTTC
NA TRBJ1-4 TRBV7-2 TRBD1 CASSPAPGGNEKLFF TGTGCCAGCAGCCCGGCTCCAGGGGGGAATGAAAAACTGTTTTTT
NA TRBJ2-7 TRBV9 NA CASSRFQADVPIGQYF TGTGCCAGCAGCCGGTTTCAAGCGGACGTGCCCATCGGGCAGTACTTC
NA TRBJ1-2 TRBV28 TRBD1 CASSLVGTENFINYGYTF TGTGCCAGCAGTTTAGTCGGGACAGAGAATTTTATAAACTATGGCTACACCTTC
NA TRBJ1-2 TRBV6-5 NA CASSYPGRDSGYTF TGTGCCAGCAGTTACCCCGGACGTGACAGTGGCTACACCTTC
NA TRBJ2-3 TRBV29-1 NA CSVYEGRITDTQYF TGCAGCGTCTATGAAGGGAGGATCACAGATACGCAGTATTTT
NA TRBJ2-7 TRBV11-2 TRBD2 CASSLLVSGSGSEQYF TGTGCCAGCAGCTTACTCGTTAGCGGGAGTGGTAGCGAGCAGTACTTC
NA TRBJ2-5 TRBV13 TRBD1 CASSNRGEGETQYF TGTGCCAGCAGCAACAGGGGAGAAGGAGAGACCCAGTACTTC
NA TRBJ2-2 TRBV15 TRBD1 CATSRGGTGPTGELFF TGTGCCACCAGCAGAGGGGGGACAGGCCCCACCGGGGAGCTGTTTTTT
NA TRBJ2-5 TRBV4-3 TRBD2 CASSQGGLAGEGETQYF TGCGCCAGCAGCCAAGGGGGACTAGCGGGAGAAGGAGAGACCCAGTACTTC
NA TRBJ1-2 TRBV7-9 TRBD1 CASSPTGTGVGYTF TGTGCCAGCAGCCCCACCGGGACAGGGGTTGGCTACACCTTC
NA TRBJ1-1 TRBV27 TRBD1 CASIRDRENTEAFF TGTGCCAGCATCAGGGACAGGGAGAACACTGAAGCTTTCTTT
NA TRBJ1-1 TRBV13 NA CASSPGADRDTEAFF TGTGCCAGCAGCCCCGGAGCCGACCGAGACACTGAAGCTTTCTTT
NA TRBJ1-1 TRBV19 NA CASSPGANEAFF TGTGCCAGTAGTCCCGGAGCGAATGAAGCTTTCTTT
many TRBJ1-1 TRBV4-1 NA CASSQGGTRTEAFF TGCGCCAGCAGCCAAGGCGGGACTCGAACTGAAGCTTTCTTT
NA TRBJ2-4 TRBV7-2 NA CASSLESGVKNIQYF TGTGCCAGCAGCTTAGAATCCGGGGTGAAGAACATTCAGTACTTC
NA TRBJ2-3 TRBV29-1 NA CSVLVTDTQYF TGCAGCGTTCTAGTGACAGATACGCAGTATTTT
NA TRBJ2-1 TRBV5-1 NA CASSFNLGEQFF TGCGCCAGCAGCTTCAATCTCGGTGAGCAGTTCTTC
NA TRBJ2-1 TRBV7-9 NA CASSPKSANSYNEQFF TGTGCCAGCAGTCCAAAGAGCGCGAACTCCTACAATGAGCAGTTCTTC
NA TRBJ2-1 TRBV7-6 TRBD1 CASSVDRGPYNEQFF TGTGCCAGCAGCGTCGACAGGGGTCCCTACAATGAGCAGTTCTTC
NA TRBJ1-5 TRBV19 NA CASSIRGVSNQPQHF TGTGCCAGTAGTATACGGGGGGTGAGCAATCAGCCCCAGCATTTT
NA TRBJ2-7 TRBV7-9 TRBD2 CASRGLGPEEQYF TGTGCCTCCAGAGGACTAGGGCCCGAGGAGCAGTACTTC
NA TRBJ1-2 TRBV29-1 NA CSVEEGTASYGYTF TGCAGCGTTGAAGAGGGCACAGCTTCCTATGGCTACACCTTC
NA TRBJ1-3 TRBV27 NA CASSLSLSSGNTIYF TGTGCCAGCAGTTTAAGCCTGAGCTCTGGAAACACCATATATTTT
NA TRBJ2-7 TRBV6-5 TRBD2 CASSYSGTSGSYEQYF TGTGCCAGCAGTTACTCGGGGACTAGCGGGAGTTACGAGCAGTACTTC
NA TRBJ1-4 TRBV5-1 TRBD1 CASTLQGAGEKLFF TGCGCCAGCACCCTACAGGGGGCAGGTGAAAAACTGTTTTTT
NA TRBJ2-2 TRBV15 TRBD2 CATSSLPSGGGELFF TGTGCCACCAGCAGTCTTCCTAGCGGGGGCGGGGAGCTGTTTTTT
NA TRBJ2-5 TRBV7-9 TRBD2 CASSFPEREGEETQYF TGTGCCAGCAGCTTCCCCGAGCGGGAGGGCGAAGAGACCCAGTACTTC
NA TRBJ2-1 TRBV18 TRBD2 CASSPRLAGSYNEQFF TGTGCCAGCTCCCCCAGACTAGCGGGCTCCTACAATGAGCAGTTCTTC
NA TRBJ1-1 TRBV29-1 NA CSVEAPPGHMNTEAFF TGCAGCGTTGAAGCGCCACCGGGACATATGAACACTGAAGCTTTCTTT
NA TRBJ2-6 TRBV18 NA CASSRDAGAGANVLTF TGTGCCAGCTCACGCGATGCAGGGGCCGGGGCCAACGTCCTGACTTTC
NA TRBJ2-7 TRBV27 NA CASSDSTGFVGEQYF TGTGCCAGCAGTGACAGTACAGGGTTCGTTGGCGAGCAGTACTTC
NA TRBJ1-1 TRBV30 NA CAWSFTGNTEAFF TGTGCCTGGAGTTTTACAGGGAACACTGAAGCTTTCTTT
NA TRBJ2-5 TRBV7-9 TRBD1 CASSWTGVQETQYF TGTGCCAGCAGCTGGACAGGGGTCCAAGAGACCCAGTACTTC